What follows is one TCR beta chain and its context. What it binds is not known. One entry per CDR3 protein, called by TCRdb with MiXCR from the reads. Of roughly 570,000 distinct CDR3 sequences in the sample, over 35% were seen once. This record comes from a study of T cell repertoires in cytomegalovirus infection. General study findings and limits: Carriers of CMV plus the relevant HLA were identified by cumulative public TCR beta family frequency.

The CDR3 is made up of 14 amino acids. The ends were cut back, 5 bases at V and 6 bases at J, with 17 bases in the middle. This receptor was identified in a human donor in good health (CMV status not recorded). Some clones in this sample may be carry-over from other donors' samples. Specimen: cultured PBMCs, collected from culture after CMV antigen stimulation. The genes are TRBV12-3 or TRBV12-4 and TRBJ2-7, with a possible D match to TRBD2 (6 bases). CDR3 DNA sequence: TGTGCCAGCAGTCCCTCCGGGGGAACAGGCGAGCAGTACTTC. Its protein is CASSPSGGTGEQYF.